The 19 T cell receptor beta chains reported below all come from one sample, sequenced in a study of blood T cell repertoires in COVID-19. Sequencing was performed with immunoSEQ multiplex PCR; in TCRdb, only in-frame clones are kept and a portion is missing. This sample carries 200,000 to 300,000 clones, around 87% of them seen once, and the ten largest clones take less than 3%. Sequencing was done on a sample of peripheral blood. These receptors were taken from a woman between 45 and 60 years old with acute or convalescent COVID-19.

CDR3 DNA: TGTGCCAGCACCAAAAGCGGGAGCTCCTACAATGAGCAGTTCTTC. It encodes CASTKSGSSYNEQFF. This chain uses TRBV6-5 with TRBJ2-1, with TRBD2 matching 8 bases. Germline loops: CDR1 MNHEY, CDR2 SVGAGI. V lost 7 bases and J lost 0; bases outside the gene matches: 5. The length of the CDR3 is 15 residues.

The chain uses TRBV21-1 and TRBJ1-5. TRBV21-1 is termed a pseudogene. This CDR3 has 16 residues. The CDR3, as DNA: TGTGCCAGCAGCGGGTGGAGGGTTTGGCGAAATCAGCCCCAGCATTTT. It codes for CASSGWRVWRNQPQHF.

The chain links TRBV5-1 to TRBJ2-3; D is undetermined. Germline-derived CDR1 and CDR2 are SGHRS and YFSETQ. CDR3 size: 13 residues. V lost 7 bases, J lost 4 bases, and 13 bases lay in between. CDR3 coding DNA: TGCGCCAGCTCCCTCGCAGGTCCAGATACGCAGTATTTT. It encodes CASSLAGPDTQYF.

The chain couples TRBV7-9 to TRBJ1-6; 8 bases agree with TRBD1. The length of the CDR3 is 15 residues. With V trimmed by 5 bases and J by 7 bases, 7 bases remained unmatched. The germline CDR1 and CDR2 sequences are SEHNR and FQNEAQ (reference sequence). The CDR3 sequence: CASSPFGQGNSPLHF. In DNA, the CDR3 is TGTGCCAGCAGCCCGTTCGGACAGGGAAATTCACCCCTCCACTTT.

V usage is TRBV9 and J usage is TRBJ2-1; the D is unclear. The CDR3 runs 12 residues. CDR1 is SGDLS, CDR2 YYNGEE, per germline. V dropped 3 bases and J dropped 6 bases, with 7 bases sitting between them. Written as DNA, the CDR3 is TGTGCCAGCAGCGATCCCGGCAATGAGCAGTTCTTC. Protein: CASSDPGNEQFF.

This chain uses TRBV7-2 with TRBJ1-5; 8 nucleotides line up with TRBD1. Germline V gives CDR1 SGHTA, CDR2 FQGNSA. V lost 3 bases and J lost 6; bases outside the gene matches: 7. The CDR3 has 15 residues. The CDR3 loop reads CASSLVQGEAQPQHF. CDR3 DNA: TGTGCCAGCAGCTTGGTACAGGGGGAAGCTCAGCCCCAGCATTTT. The full variable domain, with the rest looked up from reference TRBV7-2 and TRBJ1-5, is GAGVSQSPSNKVTEKGKDVELRCDPISGHTALYWYRQSLGQGLEFLIYFQGNSAPDKSGLPSDRFSAERTGGSVSTLTIQRTQQEDSAVYLCASSLVQGEAQPQHFGDGTRLSIL.

This clone appeared a few times. The rearrangement links TRBV11-2 to TRBJ2-7; the match to TRBD1 covers 12 bases. With 4 bases clipped from V and 6 bases from J, the junction kept 7 bases outside the gene matches. Germline assignment: CDR1 SGHAT and CDR2 FQNNGV. CDR3 length: 15 amino acids. The CDR3 sequence is CASSSPGQGAFEQYF. The CDR3 coding sequence is TGTGCCAGCAGCTCACCGGGACAGGGGGCATTCGAGCAGTACTTC.

The chain couples TRBV14 to TRBJ1-1; D uncertain. Looked up from germline, CDR1 is SGHDN and CDR2 is FVKESK. The CDR3 totals 13 residues. Deletions cut 9 bases from V and 0 bases from J, with 11 bases between. CDR3 sequence reads: CASSITMNTEAFF. The CDR3 bases are TGTGCCAGTTCTATCACGATGAACACTGAAGCTTTCTTT.

The CDR3 nucleotides are TGTGCCAGCAGTCAAACTTACACCGGGGAGCTGTTTTTT. It codes for CASSQTYTGELFF. The chain joins TRBV6-2 or TRBV6-3 to TRBJ2-2; no definite D call. CDR3 length: 13 residues. Between the trimmed V and J ends, which lost 5 bases and 3 bases, there was a span of 7 bases. Germline CDR1 is MNHEY and CDR2 is SVGEGT.

The gene calls are TRBV11-3 and TRBJ2-7, with D possibly matching TRBD1 (5 bases). The CDR3 has 14 amino acids. Trimming took off 5 bases at V and 2 bases at J, with 13 bases between the two ends. Germline V gene sequence: CDR1 SGHNT, CDR2 YENEEA. The CDR3: CASSTGRGAYEQYF. CDR3 DNA: TGTGCCAGCAGCACCGGTAGGGGCGCCTACGAGCAGTACTTC.

With regard to this clone: Compared with germline, one end of the junction differs, possibly owing to a read error. The J gene is TRBJ2-7, the V gene TRBV2, with 7 bases aligning to TRBD2. CDR3 length: 15 residues. CDR1 and CDR2 (germline): SNHLY, FYNNEI. CDR3 amino acids: CASSEVSASGAGRNF. CDR3 bases: TGTGCCAGCAGTGAAGTAAGCGCGTCCGGAGCGGGAAGGAACTTC.

This chain links TRBV12-3 or TRBV12-4 with TRBJ2-7, with 8 bases identical to TRBD1. The CDR3 sequence is 13 residues long. Germline trimming cut 6 bases from V and 2 bases from J; bases unmatched to any gene: 3. CDR3 protein: CASRTGETYEQYF. CDR3 sequence (DNA): TGTGCCAGCAGGACAGGGGAGACCTACGAGCAGTACTTC.

The chain combines TRBV29-1 with TRBJ1-3; D call uncertain. Trimming removed 0 bases from V and 4 bases from J, with 10 bases in between. Germline lookup yields CDR1 SQVTM and CDR2 ANQGSEA. This CDR3 contains 14 residues. The CDR3 spells CSVEEAEKGNTIYF. In DNA, the CDR3 is TGCAGCGTTGAAGAGGCGGAGAAGGGAAACACCATATATTTT. Complete variable domain (other parts from reference TRBV29-1 and TRBJ1-3): SAVISQKPSRDICQRGTSLTIQCQVDSQVTMMFWYRQQPGQSLTLIATANQGSEATYESGFVIDKFPISRPNLTFSTLTVSNMSPEDSSIYLCSVEEAEKGNTIYFGEGSWLTVV.

V gene TRBV6-6 combines with J gene TRBJ2-3; 7 bases are a match to TRBD2. CDR3 length equals 15 residues. Trimming cost V 8 bases and J 2 bases; bases outside gene matches: 10. Germline CDR1 MNHNY, CDR2 SVGAGI (reference sequence). The CDR3 region has the DNA TGTGCCAGCGGACGTGGACTAGGGACCACAGATACGCAGTATTTT. Its protein product is CASGRGLGTTDTQYF.

The rearrangement joins TRBV9 to TRBJ1-3; a weak D match, TRBD1 (5 bases). CDR1 and CDR2 from the germline V gene are SGDLS and YYNGEE. The length of the CDR3 is 15 residues. V lost 0 bases and J 1 base, leaving 8 bases between the germline ends. CDR3 DNA: TGTGCCAGCAGCGTAGACGGGGGGTCTGGAAACACCATATATTTT. Translation gives CASSVDGGSGNTIYF.

The gene calls are TRBV28 and TRBJ2-3; maybe TRBD1 (6 bases). The germline CDR1 and CDR2 sequences are MDHEN and SYDVKM. Deletions cut 5 bases from V and 5 bases from J, with 11 bases between. This CDR3 contains 13 residues. The CDR3 protein is CASSKTGIDTQYF. The CDR3 nucleotides read TGTGCCAGCAGTAAGACAGGCATAGATACGCAGTATTTT.

The genes are TRBV6-2 or TRBV6-3 and TRBJ2-7; 9 nucleotides line up with TRBD2. The CDR3 consists of 17 residues. Per germline, CDR1 MNHEY and CDR2 SVGEGT. Losses at the gene ends were 6 bases for V and 1 base for J; bases not matched to a gene: 13. The CDR3 DNA is TGTGCCAGCAGCCTTCCCGGGGCTAGCGGGAATTCCTACGAGCAGTACTTC. This translates into CASSLPGASGNSYEQYF.

This clone is medium-sized (0.01 to 0.1%) within its sample. The V and J genes are TRBV4-1 and TRBJ2-7, with D maybe TRBD2 (6 bases). V was clipped by 1 base and J by 2 bases, with 27 bases between them. Germline CDR1 reads MGHRA; CDR2 reads YSYEKL. The CDR3 consists of 20 residues. CDR3 bases: TGCGCCAGCAGCCAAGCCGCCGCCGGGGGTCTCGGGGAGAGAACCTACGAGCAGTACTTC. Protein: CASSQAAAGGLGERTYEQYF.

This chain joins TRBV7-2 and TRBJ2-3; 11 positions match TRBD2. V was pared by 0 bases and J by 4 bases, with 21 bases of the junction left unmatched. The germline V gene encodes CDR1 SGHTA and CDR2 FQGNSA. The CDR3 sequence is 22 residues long. CDR3 residues: CASSLAYPLLAGDPAPPDTQYF. In DNA, the CDR3 is TGTGCCAGCAGCTTAGCCTACCCCTTACTAGCGGGAGACCCCGCCCCACCAGATACGCAGTATTTT.